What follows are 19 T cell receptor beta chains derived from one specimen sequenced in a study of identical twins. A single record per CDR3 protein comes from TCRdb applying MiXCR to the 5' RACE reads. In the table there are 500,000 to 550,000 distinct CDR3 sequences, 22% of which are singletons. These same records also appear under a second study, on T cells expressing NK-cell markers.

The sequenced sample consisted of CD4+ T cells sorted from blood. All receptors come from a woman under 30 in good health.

CDR3 sequence (DNA): TGCAGTGCTAGGCGGACTAGCGGGAACAATGAGCAGTTCTTC. Its protein product is CSARRTSGNNEQFF. The V gene is TRBV20-1, the J gene TRBJ2-1; 12 positions agree with TRBD2. The CDR3 totals 14 residues. With V trimmed by 3 bases and J by 5 bases, 2 bases remained unmatched. The germline gives CDR1 DFQATT, CDR2 SNEGSKA (reference sequence).

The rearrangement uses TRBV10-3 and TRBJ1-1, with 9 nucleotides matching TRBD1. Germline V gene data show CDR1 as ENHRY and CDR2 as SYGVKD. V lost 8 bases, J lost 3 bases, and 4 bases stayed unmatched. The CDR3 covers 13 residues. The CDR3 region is CAISDRGDTEAFF. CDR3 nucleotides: TGTGCCATCTCAGACAGGGGGGACACTGAAGCTTTCTTT.

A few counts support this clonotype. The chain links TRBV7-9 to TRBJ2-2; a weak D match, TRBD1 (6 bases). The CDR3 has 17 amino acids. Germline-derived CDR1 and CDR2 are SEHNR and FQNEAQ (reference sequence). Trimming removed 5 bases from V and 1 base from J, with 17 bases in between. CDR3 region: CASSKIETGRNTGELFF. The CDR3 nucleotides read TGTGCCAGCAGCAAAATAGAGACAGGACGGAACACCGGGGAGCTGTTTTTT.

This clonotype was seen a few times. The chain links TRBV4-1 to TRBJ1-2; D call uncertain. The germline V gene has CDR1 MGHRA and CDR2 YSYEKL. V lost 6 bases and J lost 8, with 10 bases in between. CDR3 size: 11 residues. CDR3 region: CASRGMSGYTF. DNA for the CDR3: TGCGCCAGCAGAGGGATGTCCGGCTACACCTTC.

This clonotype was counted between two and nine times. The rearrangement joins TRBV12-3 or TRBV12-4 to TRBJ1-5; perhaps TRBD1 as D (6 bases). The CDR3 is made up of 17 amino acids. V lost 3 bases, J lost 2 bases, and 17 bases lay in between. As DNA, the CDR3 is TGTGCCAGCAGTTTGGGTGGGGGGGCCCTCGGCAATCAGCCCCAGCATTTT. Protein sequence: CASSLGGGALGNQPQHF.

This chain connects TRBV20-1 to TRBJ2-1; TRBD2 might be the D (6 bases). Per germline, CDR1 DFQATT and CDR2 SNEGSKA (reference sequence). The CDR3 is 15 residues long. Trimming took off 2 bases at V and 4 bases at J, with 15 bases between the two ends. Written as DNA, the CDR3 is TGCAGTGCTAGACAGGGACGGAGGGGTTACAATGAGCAGTTCTTC. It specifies CSARQGRRGYNEQFF.

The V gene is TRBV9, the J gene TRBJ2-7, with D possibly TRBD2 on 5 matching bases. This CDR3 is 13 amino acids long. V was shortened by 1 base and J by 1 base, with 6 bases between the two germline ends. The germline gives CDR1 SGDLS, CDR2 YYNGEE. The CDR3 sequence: CASSVRGSYEQYF. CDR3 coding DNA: TGTGCCAGCAGCGTACGGGGATCCTACGAGCAGTACTTC.

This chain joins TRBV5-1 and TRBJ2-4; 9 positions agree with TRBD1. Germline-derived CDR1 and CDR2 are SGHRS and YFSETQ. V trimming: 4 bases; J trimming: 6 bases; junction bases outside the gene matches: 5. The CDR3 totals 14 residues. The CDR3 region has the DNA TGCGCCAGCAGCCCGACAGGGGGGACAAACATTCAGTACTTC. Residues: CASSPTGGTNIQYF.

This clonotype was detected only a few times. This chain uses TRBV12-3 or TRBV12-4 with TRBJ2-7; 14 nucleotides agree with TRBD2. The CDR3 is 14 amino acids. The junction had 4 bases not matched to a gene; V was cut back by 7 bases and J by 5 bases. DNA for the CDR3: TGTGCCAGCACCCCGGGACTAGCGGGAGACGAGCAGTACTTC. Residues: CASTPGLAGDEQYF.

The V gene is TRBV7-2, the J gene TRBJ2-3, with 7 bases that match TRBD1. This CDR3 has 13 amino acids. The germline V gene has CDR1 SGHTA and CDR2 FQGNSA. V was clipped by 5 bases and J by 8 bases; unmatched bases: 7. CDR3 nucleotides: TGTGCCAGCAGCACCGACAGGGCGAGTACGCAGTATTTT. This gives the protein CASSTDRASTQYF.

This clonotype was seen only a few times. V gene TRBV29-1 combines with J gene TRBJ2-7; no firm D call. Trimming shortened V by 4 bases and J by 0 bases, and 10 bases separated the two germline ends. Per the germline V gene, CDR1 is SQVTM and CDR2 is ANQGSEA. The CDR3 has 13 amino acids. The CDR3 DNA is TGCAGCGTTGGCCGGCCAGCCTCCTACGAGCAGTACTTC. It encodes CSVGRPASYEQYF.

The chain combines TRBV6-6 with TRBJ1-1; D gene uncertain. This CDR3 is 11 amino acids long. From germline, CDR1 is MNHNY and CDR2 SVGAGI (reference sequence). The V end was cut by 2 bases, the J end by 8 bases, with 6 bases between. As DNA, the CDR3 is TGTGCCAGCAGTTACGGGAGAGAAGCTTTCTTT. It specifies CASSYGREAFF.

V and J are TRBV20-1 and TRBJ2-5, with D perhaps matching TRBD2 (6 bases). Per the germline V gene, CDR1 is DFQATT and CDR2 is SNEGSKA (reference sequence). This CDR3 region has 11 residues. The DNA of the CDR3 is TGCAGCCTAGCGCATGGGGAGACCCAGTACTTC. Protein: CSLAHGETQYF.

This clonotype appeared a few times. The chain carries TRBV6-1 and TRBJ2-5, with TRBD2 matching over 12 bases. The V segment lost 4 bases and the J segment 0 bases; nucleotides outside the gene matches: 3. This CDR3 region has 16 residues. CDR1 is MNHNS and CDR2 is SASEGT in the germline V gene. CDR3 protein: CASSGTSGEYQETQYF. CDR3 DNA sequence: TGTGCCAGCAGTGGGACTAGCGGGGAGTACCAAGAGACCCAGTACTTC.

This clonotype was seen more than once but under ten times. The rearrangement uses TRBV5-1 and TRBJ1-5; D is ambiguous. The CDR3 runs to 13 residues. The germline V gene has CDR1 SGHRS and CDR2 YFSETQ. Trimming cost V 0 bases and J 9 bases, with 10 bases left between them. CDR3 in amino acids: CASSLEGERPQHF. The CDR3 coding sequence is TGCGCCAGCAGCTTGGAGGGAGAGAGGCCCCAGCATTTT.

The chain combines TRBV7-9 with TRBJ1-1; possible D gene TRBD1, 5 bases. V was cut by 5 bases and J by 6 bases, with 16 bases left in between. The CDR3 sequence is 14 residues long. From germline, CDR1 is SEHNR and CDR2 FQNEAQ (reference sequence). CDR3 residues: CASSNTRGYAEAFF. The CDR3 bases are TGTGCCAGCAGCAATACACGGGGGTACGCTGAAGCTTTCTTT.

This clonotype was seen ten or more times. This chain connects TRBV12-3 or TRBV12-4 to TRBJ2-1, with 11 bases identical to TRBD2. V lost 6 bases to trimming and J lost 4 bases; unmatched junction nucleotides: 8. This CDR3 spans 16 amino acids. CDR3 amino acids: CASSLRLAGTYNEQFF. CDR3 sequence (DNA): TGTGCCAGCAGCCTCCGACTAGCGGGGACGTACAATGAGCAGTTCTTC.

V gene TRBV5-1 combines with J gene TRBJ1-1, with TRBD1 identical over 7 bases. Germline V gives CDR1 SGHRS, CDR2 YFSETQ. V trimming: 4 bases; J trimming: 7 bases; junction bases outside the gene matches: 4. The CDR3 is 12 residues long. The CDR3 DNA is TGCGCCAGCAGCCTACGGGACAGTGAAGCTTTCTTT. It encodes CASSLRDSEAFF. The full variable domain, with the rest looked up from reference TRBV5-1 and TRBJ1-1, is KAGVTQTPRYLIKTRGQQVTLSCSPISGHRSVSWYQQTPGQGLQFLFEYFSETQRNKGNFPGRFSGRQFSNSRSEMNVSTLELGDSALYLCASSLRDSEAFFGQGTRLTVV.

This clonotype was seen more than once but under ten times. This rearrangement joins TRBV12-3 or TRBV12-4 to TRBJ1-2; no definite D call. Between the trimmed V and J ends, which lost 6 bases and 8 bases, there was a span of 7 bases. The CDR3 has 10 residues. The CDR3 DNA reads TGTGCCAGCAGCCCCGGGGGCTACACCTTC. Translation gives CASSPGGYTF.